The 18 T cell receptor beta chains listed next were all sequenced from one sample in a study of quantifying T cell responses using KT2 cells. Study summary: RNA was reverse transcribed with TCR alpha and beta constant-region primers.

A single-stranded UMI oligo with SP2 sequence was ligated to cDNA 3' ends. First-round PCR used roughly 4 cycles and beta primers RC1.1 and RC1.2 covering TRBC1 and TRBC2. MiXCR was run by TCRdb on the UMI-ligation and nested PCR reads, yielding one entry per CDR3 protein. In the table there are about 50,000 distinct CDR3 sequences, roughly 12% of which are singletons. The sequenced sample consisted of PBMCs spiked with cells of the T cell clone KT2. Receptors were obtained from a human donor.

Concerning this clonotype: Germline is not matched at one junction end, which may reflect a read error. The rearrangement uses TRBV7-8 and TRBJ1-1; no firm D call. The CDR3 has 16 residues. CDR1 is SGHVS and CDR2 is FQNEAQ in the germline V gene. Written as DNA, the CDR3 is TGTGCCAGCAGCTTAGAGAGAATTACTATGAACACTGGAGCTTTCTTT. Residues: CASSLERITMNTGAFF.

The chain couples TRBV19 to TRBJ2-2, with 10 bases identical to TRBD2. Trimming at V came to 6 bases and at J to 3 bases, leaving 4 bases not matched to a gene. Germline lookup yields CDR1 LNHDA and CDR2 SQIVND (reference sequence). The CDR3 has 15 residues. CDR3 region: CASRVGTSDTGELFF. Written as DNA, the CDR3 is TGTGCCAGTAGGGTAGGGACTAGCGACACCGGGGAGCTGTTTTTT.

This clonotype was picked up many times. This chain joins TRBV5-1 and TRBJ2-7, with D perhaps given as TRBD1 or TRBD2 (5 bases each). V shed 4 bases and J shed 0 bases, with 14 bases lying between them. The germline V gene encodes CDR1 SGHRS and CDR2 YFSETQ. The CDR3 is made up of 15 amino acids. The CDR3 bases are TGCGCCAGCAGCCGGGGACCATTAAGCTCCTACGAGCAGTACTTC. Its translation: CASSRGPLSSYEQYF.

This chain connects TRBV6-2 or TRBV6-3 to TRBJ2-7; no clear D. Between the trimmed V and J ends, which lost 2 bases and 7 bases, there was a span of 9 bases. In germline, CDR1 is MNHEY, CDR2 SVGEGT. The CDR3 runs 12 residues. CDR3 region: CASSYPEEEQYF. The CDR3 DNA reads as TGTGCCAGCAGTTACCCCGAAGAAGAGCAGTACTTC.

This clonotype was observed a few times. The CDR3 DNA reads TGTGCCAGCAGCCCCTTCGTCGGGAGCTCCTACAATGAGCAGTTCTTC. As protein: CASSPFVGSSYNEQFF. This chain connects TRBV14 to TRBJ2-1; a weak D match, TRBD2 (6 bases). Germline CDR1 and CDR2: SGHDN and FVKESK. The V gene lost 4 bases and the J gene lost 0 bases, with 13 bases spanning the gap. The CDR3 sequence is 16 residues long.

Ten or more counts support this clonotype. This chain uses TRBV11-2 with TRBJ1-1; D is undetermined. Germline loops: CDR1 SGHAT, CDR2 FQNNGV. V lost 1 base and J lost 8, with 11 bases in between. The CDR3 runs 13 residues. The CDR3 spells CASSLGIRAEAFF. CDR3 bases: TGTGCCAGCAGCTTAGGTATAAGGGCAGAAGCTTTCTTT.

In its sample, this clonotype was seen a few times. The chain joins TRBV6-5 to TRBJ2-1; maybe TRBD2 (6 bases). CDR3 length: 15 residues. Trimming shortened V by 2 bases and J by 3 bases, and 11 bases separated the two germline ends. Germline V gene lookup returns CDR1 MNHEY and CDR2 SVGAGI. This CDR3 is CASSYRENSYNEQFF. The CDR3 DNA sequence: TGTGCCAGCAGTTACCGGGAGAATAGCTACAATGAGCAGTTCTTC.

The table lists this clonotype with many counts. The chain employs TRBV7-2 and TRBJ2-2, with TRBD2 matching over 13 bases. The CDR3 loop spans 17 amino acids. Germline V CDR1 and CDR2: SGHTA, FQGNSA. V shed 1 base and J 4 bases; nucleotides not matched to a gene: 3. In DNA, the CDR3 is TGTGCCAGCAGCTTAGGACTAGCGGGAGGCTCCACCGGGGAGCTGTTTTTT. Amino acids: CASSLGLAGGSTGELFF.

There are many counts of this clonotype. The chain carries TRBV27 and TRBJ2-1, with D perhaps TRBD2 (7 bases). Germline CDR1 MNHEY, CDR2 SMNVEV (reference sequence). Trimming left V 6 bases short and J 7 bases short, with 19 bases between. CDR3 length equals 15 residues. CDR3 nucleotide sequence: TGTGCCAGCAGCACCCTGGGGGGGGCCTTTAATGAGCAGTTCTTC. It translates to CASSTLGGAFNEQFF.

This clonotype was found a few times. The CDR3 DNA reads as TGTGCCAGCAGCGTCGCGGGGAACACTGAAGCTTTCTTT. This encodes CASSVAGNTEAFF. The V and J genes are TRBV5-4 and TRBJ1-1; no clear D gene. Germline V gene sequence: CDR1 SGHNT, CDR2 YYREEE (reference sequence). V lost 4 bases, J lost 1 base, and 8 bases lay in between. This CDR3 spans 13 amino acids.

V and J are TRBV7-3 and TRBJ2-1, with 10 bases aligning to TRBD2. This CDR3 has 17 amino acids. V shed 4 bases, J shed 5 bases, and the junction held 11 bases outside the gene matches. Germline CDR1 and CDR2: SGHTA and FQGTGA. The chain's CDR3 is CASSYHAGLAGDNEQFF. CDR3 nucleotides: TGTGCCAGCAGCTACCACGCGGGGCTAGCGGGAGACAATGAGCAGTTCTTC.

This clonotype has a handful of counts. The genes are TRBV20-1 and TRBJ2-6; D gene uncertain. In germline, CDR1 is DFQATT, CDR2 SNEGSKA (reference sequence). V dropped 0 bases and J dropped 0 bases, with 6 bases sitting between them. The CDR3 covers 15 residues. CDR3 residues: CSARDFRSGANVLTF. The CDR3 DNA reads as TGCAGTGCTAGAGATTTTCGCTCTGGGGCCAACGTCCTGACTTTC.

This rearrangement joins TRBV12-3 or TRBV12-4 to TRBJ1-4, with D hard to call. This CDR3 region has 12 residues. Trimming left V 6 bases short and J 8 bases short, with 10 bases between. The CDR3 spells CASRSGWEKLFF. As DNA, the CDR3 is TGTGCCAGCAGGTCTGGGTGGGAAAAACTGTTTTTT.

The sample holds a few counts of this clonotype. The CDR3 protein is CASSLVGLAGGATSTDTQYF. In DNA, the CDR3 is TGTGCCAGCAGCTTAGTGGGACTAGCGGGAGGGGCTACTAGCACAGATACGCAGTATTTT. The V and J genes are TRBV7-2 and TRBJ2-3; 16 bases line up with TRBD2. The CDR3 contains 20 residues. Trimming took 1 base from V and 0 from J; bases not matched to a gene: 7. Germline V gene data show CDR1 as SGHTA and CDR2 as FQGNSA.

This clonotype was seen only a few times. The V call is TRBV2, the J call TRBJ1-5; maybe TRBD1 (6 bases). The CDR3 has 12 residues. Germline-derived CDR1 and CDR2 are SNHLY and FYNNEI. Deletions cut 4 bases from V and 6 bases from J, with 7 bases between. Here the CDR3 reads CASSGGGQPQHF. Written as DNA, the CDR3 is TGTGCCAGCAGTGGAGGGGGTCAGCCCCAGCATTTT. The full variable domain, with the rest looked up from reference TRBV2 and TRBJ1-5, is EPEVTQTPSHQVTQMGQEVILRCVPISNHLYFYWYRQILGQKVEFLVSFYNNEISEKSEIFDDQFSVERPDGSNFTLKIRSTKLEDSAMYFCASSGGGQPQHFGDGTRLSIL.

This clonotype has just a few counts. The V call is TRBV6-5, the J call TRBJ2-7; the D gene is possibly TRBD2 (5 bases). The CDR3 sequence is 11 residues long. Trimming took off 8 bases at V and 6 bases at J, with 11 bases between the two ends. The germline gives CDR1 MNHEY, CDR2 SVGAGI. In DNA, the CDR3 is TGTGCCAGCCACCGGGGTGCCGAGCAGTACTTC. Its protein product is CASHRGAEQYF.

The chain couples TRBV12-3 or TRBV12-4 to TRBJ1-1; perhaps TRBD1 as D (5 bases). The CDR3 sequence is 15 residues long. V lost 3 bases and J lost 4, with 15 bases in between. CDR3 DNA: TGTGCCAGCAGTTTCCGGTTGAGGGGCGGCACTGAAGCTTTCTTT. Amino acids: CASSFRLRGGTEAFF.

The chain carries TRBV5-5 and TRBJ2-3; 13 nucleotides align to TRBD2. The CDR3 is 15 residues long. The germline V gene has CDR1 SGHKS and CDR2 YYEKEE (reference sequence). The J segment lost 4 bases and the V segment lost 5 bases, leaving 4 bases of the junction unmatched. The CDR3, as DNA: TGTGCCAGCAGGGAACTAGCGGGGGGGCCAGATACGCAGTATTTT. It codes for CASRELAGGPDTQYF.